This T cell receptor (beta chain) was recovered during a study of T cell responses to AZD1222 COVID-19 vaccine. Produced via immunoSEQ multiplex PCR; TCRdb's table is partial and in-frame only. Of 130,000 or so clones in the sample, just under 95% are singletons; the top ten hold over 6.5%. The V end lost 7 bases, the J end lost 5 bases, and 12 bases lay between the germline ends. The CDR3 contains 13 residues. Germline CDR1 is MNHEY and CDR2 is SVGAGI. This clone was detected once. The chain recombines TRBV6-5 with TRBJ2-1; D tentatively reads TRBD1 or TRBD2 (6 bases each). The sequencing used peripheral blood, collected on day 0 of AZD1222 vaccination. This receptor was identified in an adult in good health. This CDR3 is CASKNRGHNEQFF. Written as DNA, the CDR3 is TGTGCCAGCAAAAACCGGGGGCACAATGAGCAGTTCTTC.